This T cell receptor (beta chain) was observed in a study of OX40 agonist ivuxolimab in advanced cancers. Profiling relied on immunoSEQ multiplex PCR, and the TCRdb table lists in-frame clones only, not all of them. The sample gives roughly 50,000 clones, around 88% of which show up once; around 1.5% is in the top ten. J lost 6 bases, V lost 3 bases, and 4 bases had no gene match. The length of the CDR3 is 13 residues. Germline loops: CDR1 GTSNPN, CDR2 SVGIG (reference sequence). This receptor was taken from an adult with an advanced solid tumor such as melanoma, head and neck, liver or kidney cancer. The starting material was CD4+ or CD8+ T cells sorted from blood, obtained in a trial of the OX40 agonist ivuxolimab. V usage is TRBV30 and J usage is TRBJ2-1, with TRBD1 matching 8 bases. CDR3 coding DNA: TGTGCCTGGAGCCAGGGGGCCTCCAATGAGCAGTTCTTC. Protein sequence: CAWSQGASNEQFF.